This T cell receptor beta chain was observed in a study of blood T cell repertoires in COVID-19. Overall study: The United States, Italy and Spain supplied acute and convalescent COVID-19 samples. The cDNA or gDNA used as material had been derived from T cells, B-cell-depleted T cells, or PBMCs.

As processed by the authors: The assay estimated nucleated cells by amplifying reference gene primers. The assay was immunoSEQ multiplex PCR, and TCRdb's table has in-frame clones only and misses some. D and trimming were read from the DNA, whereas the V and J calls and clone size are those reported in that table. The sample lists 75,000 to 80,000 clones, 70% to 90% occurring once. Specimen: peripheral blood. The sequence came from a human donor in a cohort sampled during active COVID-19.

The CDR3 bases are TGCAGCGTTGCGGAGGGGACGAACACTGAAGCTTTCTTT. It codes for CSVAEGTNTEAFF. This sequence joins TRBV29-1 and TRBJ1-1; tentatively, D is TRBD1 (5 bases). Trimming shortened V by 4 bases and J by 1 base, and 10 bases separated the two germline ends. Germline-derived CDR1 and CDR2 are SQVTM and ANQGSEA. This CDR3 region has 13 residues.